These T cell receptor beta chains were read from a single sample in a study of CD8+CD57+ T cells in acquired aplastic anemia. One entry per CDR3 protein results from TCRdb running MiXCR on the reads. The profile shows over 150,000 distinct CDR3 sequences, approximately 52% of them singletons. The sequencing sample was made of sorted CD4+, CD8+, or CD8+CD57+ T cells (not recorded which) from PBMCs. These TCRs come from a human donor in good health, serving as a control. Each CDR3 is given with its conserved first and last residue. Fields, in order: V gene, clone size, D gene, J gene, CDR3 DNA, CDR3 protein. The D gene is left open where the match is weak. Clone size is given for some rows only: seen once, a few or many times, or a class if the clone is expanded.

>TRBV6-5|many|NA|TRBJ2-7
TGTGCCAGCAGTTACTACCCGATGAGCTCCTACGAGCAGTACTTC
CASSYYPMSSYEQYF
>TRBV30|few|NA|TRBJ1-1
TGTGCCTGGATTTTCCAGAAGAACACTGAAGCTTTCTTT
CAWIFQKNTEAFF
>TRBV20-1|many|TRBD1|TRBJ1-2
TGCAGTGCCTCGGACAGGAACTATGGCTACACCTTC
CSASDRNYGYTF
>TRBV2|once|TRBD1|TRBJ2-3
TGTGCCAGCAGTGCCGGGACAGCTAGCACGGATACGCAGTATTTT
CASSAGTASTDTQYF
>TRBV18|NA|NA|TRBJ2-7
TGTGCCAGCTCACGCCGGGACATCCACGAGCAGTACTTC
CASSRRDIHEQYF
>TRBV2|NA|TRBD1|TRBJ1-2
TGTGCCAGCAGTGAGACAGGGAGGGGCTATGGCTACACCTTC
CASSETGRGYGYTF
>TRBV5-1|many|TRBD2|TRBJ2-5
TGCGCCAGCAGCCAGCGACTAGCGGGGGGGCAAGAGACCCAGTACTTC
CASSQRLAGGQETQYF
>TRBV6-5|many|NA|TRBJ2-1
TGTGCCAGCAAGCTTCAGGGTGGCTCCTACAATGAGCAGTTCTTC
CASKLQGGSYNEQFF
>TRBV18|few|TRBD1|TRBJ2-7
TGTGCCAGCTCAGGAACCGGGACAGGGTTAAACGAGCAGTACTTC
CASSGTGTGLNEQYF
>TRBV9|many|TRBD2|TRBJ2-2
TGTGCCAGCAGCCCCCGGACTAGCGGGGGCACCGGGGAGCTGTTTTTT
CASSPRTSGGTGELFF
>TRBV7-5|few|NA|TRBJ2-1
NA
CISVPVVWDISSYNEQFF
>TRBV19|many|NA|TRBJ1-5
TGTGCCAGTAAAAACAGGGAGGAGAATCAGCCCCAGCATTTT
CASKNREENQPQHF
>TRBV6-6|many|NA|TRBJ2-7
TGTGCCAGCAGTTACGGGGCAACTCGACCCTACGAGCAGTACTTC
CASSYGATRPYEQYF
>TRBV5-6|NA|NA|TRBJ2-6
TGTGCCAGCAGCTTGGAACCTAGGGCCAACGTCCTGACTTTC
CASSLEPRANVLTF
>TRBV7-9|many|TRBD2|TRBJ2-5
TGTGCCAGCAGCTTAACAGAGAGAGCCGGGACTAGCGGGGGGTACCTTCAAGAGACCCAGTACTTC
CASSLTERAGTSGGYLQETQYF
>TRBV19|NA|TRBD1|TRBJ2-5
TGTGCCAGTAGCGACAGGGGTGGGGAGACCCAGTACTTC
CASSDRGGETQYF
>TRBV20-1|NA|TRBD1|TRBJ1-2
TGCAGTGCAGGCCAGGGACAGGGGGTACTTGGCTACACCTTC
CSAGQGQGVLGYTF
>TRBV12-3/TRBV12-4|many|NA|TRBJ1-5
TGTGCCAGCAGACTACTAGAGGACGGGAATCAGCCCCAGCATTTT
CASRLLEDGNQPQHF
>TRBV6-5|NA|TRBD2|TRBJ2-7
TGTGCCAGCAGTTGGTTAGCGGGGGGCCTGTACGAGCAGTACTTC
CASSWLAGGLYEQYF
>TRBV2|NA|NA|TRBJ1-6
TGTGCCAGCAGTGAAAGGGTTGGCTCACCCCTCCACTTT
CASSERVGSPLHF
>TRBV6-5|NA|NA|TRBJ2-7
TGTGCCAGCAGTTACTCGATCACCTACGAGCAGTACTTC
CASSYSITYEQYF
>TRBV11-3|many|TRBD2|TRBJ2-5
TGTGCCAGCAGCCACGGACTAGCGGGCAACAAAGAGACCCAGTACTTC
CASSHGLAGNKETQYF
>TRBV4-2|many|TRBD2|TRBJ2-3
TGTGCCAGCAGCCACCCTAGCGGGAGCACAGATACGCAGTATTTT
CASSHPSGSTDTQYF
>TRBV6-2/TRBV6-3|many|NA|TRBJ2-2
TGTGCCAGCAGCCAAGGGCGGGGCAGGGAGCTGTTTTTT
CASSQGRGRELFF
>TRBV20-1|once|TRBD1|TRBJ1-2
TGCAGTGCCAGCGGGGCAGGGGGAGGCTACACCTTC
CSASGAGGGYTF
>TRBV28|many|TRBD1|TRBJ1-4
TGTGCCAGCAGTTTCCCTCCGGGACAGACGAATGAAAAACTGTTTTTT
CASSFPPGQTNEKLFF
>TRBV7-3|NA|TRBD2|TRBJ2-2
TGTGCCAGCAGCATTAATGGGGGGGATCTTAAGTCCCCCGGGGAGCTGTTTTTT
CASSINGGDLKSPGELFF
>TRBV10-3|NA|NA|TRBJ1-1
TGTGCCAGCGGACTTGGGACCCTTGCGGGCACTGAAGCTTTCTTT
CASGLGTLAGTEAFF
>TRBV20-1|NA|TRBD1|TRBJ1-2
TGCAGTGCCCGTGCTGGGACAGGGGGCATTGGCTACACCTTC
CSARAGTGGIGYTF
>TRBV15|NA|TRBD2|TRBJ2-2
TGTGCCACCAGCAGAGAAGTAGGGAGGGACGGGGAGCTGTTTTTT
CATSREVGRDGELFF
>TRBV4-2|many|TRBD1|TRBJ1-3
TGTGCCAGCAGCCAAGATCGGAGACAGGGGTCGGGAAACACCATATATTTT
CASSQDRRQGSGNTIYF
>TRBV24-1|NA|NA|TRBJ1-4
TGTGCCACCAGTGATTCTGAAAAACTGTTTTTT
CATSDSEKLFF
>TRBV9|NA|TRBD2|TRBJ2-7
TGTGCCAGCAGCGAGGGGACTAGCGGGGGGGCCGGGGAGCAGTACTTC
CASSEGTSGGAGEQYF
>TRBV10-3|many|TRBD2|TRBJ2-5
TGTGCCATCAGTGAGGCGGGGGGGAAAGAGACCCAGTACTTC
CAISEAGGKETQYF
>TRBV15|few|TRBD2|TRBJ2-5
TGTGCCACCAGCATCGGGGGGAAAGAGACCCAGTACTTC
CATSIGGKETQYF
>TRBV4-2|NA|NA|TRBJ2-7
TGTGCCAGCAGCCAAGAGACAGATCCTACCTACGAGCAGTACTTC
CASSQETDPTYEQYF
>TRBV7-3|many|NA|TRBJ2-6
TGTGCCAGCAGCTTAACCGGGGCCCCGGGGATTTCTGGGGCCAACGTCCTGACTTTC
CASSLTGAPGISGANVLTF
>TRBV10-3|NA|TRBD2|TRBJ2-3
TGTGCCATCAGTGACAGGCTAGCGGGGGGGCCAGATACGCAGTATTTT
CAISDRLAGGPDTQYF
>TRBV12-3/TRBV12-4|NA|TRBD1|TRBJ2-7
TGTGCTAGTGGTTTGGGACAGAGGGGGATCTCGGGCGAGCAGTACTTC
CASGLGQRGISGEQYF
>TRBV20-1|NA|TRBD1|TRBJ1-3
TGCAGTGCTAGAGATCAGGAACAGGGGGCAGACACCATATATTTT
CSARDQEQGADTIYF
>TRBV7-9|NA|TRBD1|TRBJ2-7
TGTGCCAGCAGCCAGAGGACAGGGGGCCACGAGCAGTACTTC
CASSQRTGGHEQYF
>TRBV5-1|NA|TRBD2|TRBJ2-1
TGCGCCAGCACTAGCGGGAGCTCCTACAATGAGCAGTTCTTC
CASTSGSSYNEQFF
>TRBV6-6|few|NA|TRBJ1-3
TGTGCCAGCAGTTGGGCTGAGCGCTCTGGAAACACCATATATTTT
CASSWAERSGNTIYF
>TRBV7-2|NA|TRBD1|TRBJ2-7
TGTGCCAGCAGCTTCGGGGCCGGGACAGGGGTCTCCTACGAGCAGTACTTC
CASSFGAGTGVSYEQYF
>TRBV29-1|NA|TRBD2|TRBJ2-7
TGCAGCGTTGTGACTAGCGAACCCTACGAGCAGTACTTC
CSVVTSEPYEQYF
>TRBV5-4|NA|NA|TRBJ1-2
TGTGCCAGCAGCTCCGCGGGGCCGACGGTCGGCTACACCTTC
CASSSAGPTVGYTF
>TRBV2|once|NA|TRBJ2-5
TGTGCCGGAACAGGGGAGGCGCACCAAGAGACCCAGTACTTC
CAGTGEAHQETQYF
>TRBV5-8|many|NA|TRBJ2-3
TGTGCCAGCGGTCTGGAGAGCTCAGATACGCAGTATTTT
CASGLESSDTQYF
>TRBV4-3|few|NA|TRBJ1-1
TGCGCCAGCAGCCAAGATCTGGGAAAAAACACTGAAGCTTTCTTT
CASSQDLGKNTEAFF
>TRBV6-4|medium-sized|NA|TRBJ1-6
TGTGCCAGCAGTCTCGAGCCAGGAAATTCACCCCTCCACTTT
CASSLEPGNSPLHF
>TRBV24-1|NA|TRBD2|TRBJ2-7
TGTGCCACCAGTGCTAGACTAGCGGGGAGCTACGAGCAGTACTTC
CATSARLAGSYEQYF
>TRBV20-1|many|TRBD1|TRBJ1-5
TGCAGTGCTAGTAGCGTGGGGACAGGGGCTAGTCAGCCCCAGCATTTT
CSASSVGTGASQPQHF
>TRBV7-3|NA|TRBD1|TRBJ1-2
TGTGCCAGCAGCCTCTGGACAGGGACGGGCTACACCTTC
CASSLWTGTGYTF
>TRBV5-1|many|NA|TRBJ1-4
TGCGCCAGCAGGATGTCCGGGGAAAAACTGTTTTTT
CASRMSGEKLFF